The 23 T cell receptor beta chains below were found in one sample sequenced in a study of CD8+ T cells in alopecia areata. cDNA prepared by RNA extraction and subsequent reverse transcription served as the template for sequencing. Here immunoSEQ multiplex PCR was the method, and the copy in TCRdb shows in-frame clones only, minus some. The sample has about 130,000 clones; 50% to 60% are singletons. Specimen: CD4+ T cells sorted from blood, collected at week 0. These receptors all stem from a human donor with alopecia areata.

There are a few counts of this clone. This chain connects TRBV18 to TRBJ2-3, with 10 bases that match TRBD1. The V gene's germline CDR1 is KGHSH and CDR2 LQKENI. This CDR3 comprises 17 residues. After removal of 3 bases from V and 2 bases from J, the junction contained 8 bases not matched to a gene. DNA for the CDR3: TGTGCCAGCTCACCGCTTCCGGGACAGGGGAACACAGATACGCAGTATTTT. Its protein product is CASSPLPGQGNTDTQYF.

CDR3 residues: CASSLLAKQETQYF. The CDR3 nucleotides are TGTGCCAGCAGTTTACTCGCGAAGCAAGAGACCCAGTACTTC. The gene calls are TRBV6-6 and TRBJ2-5, with D hard to call. The CDR3 extends over 14 amino acids. Trimming took 4 bases from V and 2 from J, leaving 11 bases between them. CDR1 and CDR2 (germline): MNHNY, SVGAGI (reference sequence).

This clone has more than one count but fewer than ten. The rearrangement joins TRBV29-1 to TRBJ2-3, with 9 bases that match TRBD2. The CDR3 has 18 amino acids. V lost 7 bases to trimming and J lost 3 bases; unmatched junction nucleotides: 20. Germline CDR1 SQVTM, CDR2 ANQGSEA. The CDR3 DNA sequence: TGCAGCGCCGAGGGTTTCGGGGTCGGGCTAGCGGGGACAGATACGCAGTATTTT. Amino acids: CSAEGFGVGLAGTDTQYF.

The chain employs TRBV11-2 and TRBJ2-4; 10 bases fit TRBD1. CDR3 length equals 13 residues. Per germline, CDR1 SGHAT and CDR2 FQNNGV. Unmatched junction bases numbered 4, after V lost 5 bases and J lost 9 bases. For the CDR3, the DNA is TGTGCCAGCAGCCCACGGACAGGGGGCATTCAGTACTTC. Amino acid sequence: CASSPRTGGIQYF.

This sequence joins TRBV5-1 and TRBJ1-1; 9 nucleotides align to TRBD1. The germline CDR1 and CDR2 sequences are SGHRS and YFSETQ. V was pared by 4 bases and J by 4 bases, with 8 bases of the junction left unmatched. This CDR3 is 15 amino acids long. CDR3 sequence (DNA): TGCGCCAGCAGCCCCCGGACAGGGGCGGGCACTGAAGCTTTCTTT. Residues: CASSPRTGAGTEAFF.

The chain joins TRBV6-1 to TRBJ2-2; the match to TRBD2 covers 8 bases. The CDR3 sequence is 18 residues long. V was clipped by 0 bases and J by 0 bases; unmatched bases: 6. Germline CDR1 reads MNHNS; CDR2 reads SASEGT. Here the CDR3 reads CASSEALAGGANTGELFF. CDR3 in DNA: TGTGCCAGCAGTGAAGCGCTGGCGGGGGGAGCGAACACCGGGGAGCTGTTTTTT.

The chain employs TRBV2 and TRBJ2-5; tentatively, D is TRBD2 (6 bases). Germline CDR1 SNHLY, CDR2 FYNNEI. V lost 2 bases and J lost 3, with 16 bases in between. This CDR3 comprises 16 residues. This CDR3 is CASSERRGRDEETQYF. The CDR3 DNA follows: TGTGCCAGCAGTGAAAGGCGGGGACGGGATGAAGAGACCCAGTACTTC.

The CDR3 DNA is TGTGCCACCAGCAGAGAATTACCGGGAGCATCCTACAATGAGCAGTTCTTC. This codes for CATSRELPGASYNEQFF. The gene calls are TRBV15 and TRBJ2-1; the D gene is possibly TRBD2 (6 bases). In germline, CDR1 is LNHNV, CDR2 YYDKDF (reference sequence). CDR3 size: 17 residues. The germline V and J ends were trimmed by 0 bases and 1 base, with 13 bases remaining between them.

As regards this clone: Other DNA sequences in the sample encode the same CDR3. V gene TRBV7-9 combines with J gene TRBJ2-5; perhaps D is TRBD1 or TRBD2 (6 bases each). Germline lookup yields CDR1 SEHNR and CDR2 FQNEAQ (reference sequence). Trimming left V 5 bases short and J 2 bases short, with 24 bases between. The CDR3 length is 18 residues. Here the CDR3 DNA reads TGTGCCAGCAGCCGTCAAAGTCGGGGGCCTAATCTGCAAGAGACCCAGTACTTC. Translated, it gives CASSRQSRGPNLQETQYF.

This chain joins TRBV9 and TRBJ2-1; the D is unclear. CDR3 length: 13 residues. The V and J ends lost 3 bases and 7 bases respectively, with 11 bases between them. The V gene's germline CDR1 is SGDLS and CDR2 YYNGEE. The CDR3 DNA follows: TGTGCCAGCAGCGCTGGACCGCAGAATGAGCAGTTCTTC. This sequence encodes CASSAGPQNEQFF.

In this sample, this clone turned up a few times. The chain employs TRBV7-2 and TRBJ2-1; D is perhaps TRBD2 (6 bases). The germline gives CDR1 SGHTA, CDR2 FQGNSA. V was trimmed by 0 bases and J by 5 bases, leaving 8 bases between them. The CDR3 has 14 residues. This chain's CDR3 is CASSLAGGDNEQFF. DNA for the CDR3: TGTGCCAGCAGCTTAGCGGGAGGCGACAATGAGCAGTTCTTC.

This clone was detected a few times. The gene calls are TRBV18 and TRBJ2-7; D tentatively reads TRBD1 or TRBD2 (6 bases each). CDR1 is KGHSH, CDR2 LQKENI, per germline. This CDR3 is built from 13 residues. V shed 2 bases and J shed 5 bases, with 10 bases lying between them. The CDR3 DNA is TGTGCCAGCTCACCAGCAGGGGAGGACGAGCAGTACTTC. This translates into CASSPAGEDEQYF.

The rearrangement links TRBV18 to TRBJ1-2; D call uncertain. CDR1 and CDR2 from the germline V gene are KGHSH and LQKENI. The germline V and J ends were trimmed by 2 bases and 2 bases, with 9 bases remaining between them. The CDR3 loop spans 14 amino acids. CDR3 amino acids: CASSPETTNYGYTF. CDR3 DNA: TGTGCCAGCTCACCAGAAACAACCAACTATGGCTACACCTTC.

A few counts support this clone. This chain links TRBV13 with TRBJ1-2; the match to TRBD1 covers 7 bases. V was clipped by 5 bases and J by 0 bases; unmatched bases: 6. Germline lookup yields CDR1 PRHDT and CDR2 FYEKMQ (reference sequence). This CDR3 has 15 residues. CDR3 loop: CASSVGDSSNYGYTF. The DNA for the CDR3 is TGTGCCAGCAGCGTCGGGGACAGTTCTAACTATGGCTACACCTTC.

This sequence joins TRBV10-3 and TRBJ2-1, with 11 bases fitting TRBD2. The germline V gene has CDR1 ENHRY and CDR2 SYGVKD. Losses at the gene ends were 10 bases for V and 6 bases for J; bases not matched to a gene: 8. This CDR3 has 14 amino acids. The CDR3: CATTGTSGVNEQFF. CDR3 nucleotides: TGTGCCACCACCGGGACTAGCGGAGTCAATGAGCAGTTCTTC.

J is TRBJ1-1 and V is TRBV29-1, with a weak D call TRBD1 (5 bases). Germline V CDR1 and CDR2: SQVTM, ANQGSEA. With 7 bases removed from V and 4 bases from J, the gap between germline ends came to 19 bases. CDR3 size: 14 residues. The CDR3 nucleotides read TGCAGCGACGATGCGGGGGGGATCGGCACTGAAGCTTTCTTT. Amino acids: CSDDAGGIGTEAFF.

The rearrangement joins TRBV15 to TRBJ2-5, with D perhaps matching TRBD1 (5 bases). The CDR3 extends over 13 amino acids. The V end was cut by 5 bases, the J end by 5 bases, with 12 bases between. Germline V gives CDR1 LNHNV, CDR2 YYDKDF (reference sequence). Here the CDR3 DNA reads TGTGCCACCAGCCCCACCGCAGGGGAGACCCAGTACTTC. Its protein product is CATSPTAGETQYF.

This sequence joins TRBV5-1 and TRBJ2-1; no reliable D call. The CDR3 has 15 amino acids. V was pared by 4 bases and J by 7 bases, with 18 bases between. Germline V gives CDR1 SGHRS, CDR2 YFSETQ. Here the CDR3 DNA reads TGCGCCAGCAGCCCCGGTCTAGAAACTATAAATGAGCAGTTCTTC. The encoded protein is CASSPGLETINEQFF.

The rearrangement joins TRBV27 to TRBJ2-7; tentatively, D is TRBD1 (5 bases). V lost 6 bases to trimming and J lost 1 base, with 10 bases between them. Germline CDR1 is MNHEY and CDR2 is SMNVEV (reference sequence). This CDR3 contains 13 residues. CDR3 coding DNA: TGTGCCAGCAGAAGAAGGGGTTCCTACGAGCAGTACTTC. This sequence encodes CASRRRGSYEQYF.

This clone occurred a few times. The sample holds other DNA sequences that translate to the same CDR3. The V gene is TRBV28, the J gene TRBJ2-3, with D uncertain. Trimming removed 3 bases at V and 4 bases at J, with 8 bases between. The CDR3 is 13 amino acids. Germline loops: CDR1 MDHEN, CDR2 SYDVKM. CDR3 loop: CASSFISADTQYF. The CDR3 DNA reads TGTGCCAGCAGTTTCATAAGTGCAGATACGCAGTATTTT.

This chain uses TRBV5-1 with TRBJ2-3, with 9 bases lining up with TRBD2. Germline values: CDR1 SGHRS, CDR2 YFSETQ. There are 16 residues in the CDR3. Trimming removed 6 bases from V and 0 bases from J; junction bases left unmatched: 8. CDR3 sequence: CASKGSGGPSTDTQYF. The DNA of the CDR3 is TGCGCCAGCAAAGGTAGCGGGGGACCTAGCACAGATACGCAGTATTTT.

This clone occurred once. CDR3: CASSEADGSWNTEAFF. The CDR3, as DNA: TGTGCCAGCAGTGAAGCGGATGGCAGTTGGAACACTGAAGCTTTCTTT. The chain couples TRBV6-1 to TRBJ1-1, with unresolved D. CDR3 size: 16 residues. V lost 0 bases and J lost 1, with 12 bases in between. Germline-derived CDR1 and CDR2 are MNHNS and SASEGT.

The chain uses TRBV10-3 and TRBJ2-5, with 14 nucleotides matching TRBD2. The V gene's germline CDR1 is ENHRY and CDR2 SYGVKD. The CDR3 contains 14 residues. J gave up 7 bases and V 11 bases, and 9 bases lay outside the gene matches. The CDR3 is CAAGLAGGFGTQYF. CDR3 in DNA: TGTGCCGCTGGACTAGCGGGAGGTTTTGGGACCCAGTACTTC.